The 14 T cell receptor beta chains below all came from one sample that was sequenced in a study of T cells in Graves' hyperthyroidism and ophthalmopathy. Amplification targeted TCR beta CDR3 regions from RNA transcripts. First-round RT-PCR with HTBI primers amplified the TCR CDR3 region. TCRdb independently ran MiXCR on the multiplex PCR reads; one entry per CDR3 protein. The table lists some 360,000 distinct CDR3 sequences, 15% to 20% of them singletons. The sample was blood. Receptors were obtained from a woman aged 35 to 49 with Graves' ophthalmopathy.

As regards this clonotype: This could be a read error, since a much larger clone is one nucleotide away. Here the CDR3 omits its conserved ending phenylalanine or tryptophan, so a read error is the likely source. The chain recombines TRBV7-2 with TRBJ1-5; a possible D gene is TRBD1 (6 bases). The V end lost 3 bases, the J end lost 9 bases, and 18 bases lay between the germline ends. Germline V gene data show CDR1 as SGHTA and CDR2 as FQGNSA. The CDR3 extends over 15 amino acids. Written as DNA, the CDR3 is TGTGCCAGCAGCTTCACTACACAGGGCTCGGGGCCCCAGCATCTT. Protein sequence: CASSFTTQGSGPQHL.

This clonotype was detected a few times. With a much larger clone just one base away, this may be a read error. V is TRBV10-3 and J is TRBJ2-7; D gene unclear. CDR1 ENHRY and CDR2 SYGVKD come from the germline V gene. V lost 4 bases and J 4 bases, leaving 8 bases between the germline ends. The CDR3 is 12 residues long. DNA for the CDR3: TGTGCCATCAGTGTACAGCTATACGAGCAGTACTTC. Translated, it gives CAISVQLYEQYF.

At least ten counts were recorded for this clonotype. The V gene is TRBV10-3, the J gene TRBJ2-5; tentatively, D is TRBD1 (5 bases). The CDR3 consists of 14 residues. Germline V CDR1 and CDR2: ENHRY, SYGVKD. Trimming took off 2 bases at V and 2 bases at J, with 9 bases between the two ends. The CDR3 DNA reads TGTGCCATCAGTGAGGGACAACTTCAAGAGACCCAGTACTTC. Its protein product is CAISEGQLQETQYF.

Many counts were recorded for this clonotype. This CDR3 is CASSLDPGVTGELFF. For the CDR3, the DNA is TGCGCCAGCAGCTTGGACCCGGGAGTCACCGGGGAGCTGTTTTTT. The chain carries TRBV5-1 and TRBJ2-2, with D possibly TRBD2 on 6 matching bases. CDR1 SGHRS and CDR2 YFSETQ come from the germline V gene. Trimming removed 0 bases at V and 4 bases at J, with 10 bases between. The CDR3 consists of 15 residues.

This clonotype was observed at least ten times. The CDR3 DNA follows: TGCAGTGCTAGGAGGTCCTCCTACGAGCAGTACTTC. It yields the protein CSARRSSYEQYF. The V gene is TRBV20-1, the J gene TRBJ2-7; no clear D gene. The CDR3 has 12 residues. Germline V CDR1 and CDR2: DFQATT, SNEGSKA (reference sequence). V lost 3 bases, J lost 0 bases, and 6 bases lay in between.

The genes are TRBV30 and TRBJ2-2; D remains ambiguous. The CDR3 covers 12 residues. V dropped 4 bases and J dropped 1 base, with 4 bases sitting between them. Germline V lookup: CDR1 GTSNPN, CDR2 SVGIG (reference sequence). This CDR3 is CAWTMNTGELFF. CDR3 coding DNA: TGTGCCTGGACTATGAACACCGGGGAGCTGTTTTTT.

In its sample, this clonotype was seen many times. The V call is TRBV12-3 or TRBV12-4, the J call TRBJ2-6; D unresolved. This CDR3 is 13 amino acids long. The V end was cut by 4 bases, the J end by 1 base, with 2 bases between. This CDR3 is CASSWSGANVLTF. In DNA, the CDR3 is TGTGCCAGCAGTTGGTCTGGGGCCAACGTCCTGACTTTC.

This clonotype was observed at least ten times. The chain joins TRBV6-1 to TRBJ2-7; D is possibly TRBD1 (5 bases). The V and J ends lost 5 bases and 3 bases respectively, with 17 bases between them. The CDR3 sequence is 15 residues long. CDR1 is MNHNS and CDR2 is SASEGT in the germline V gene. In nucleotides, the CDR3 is TGTGCCAGCAGTCCGAGTCTAGAAAGGGGCTACGAGCAGTACTTC. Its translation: CASSPSLERGYEQYF.

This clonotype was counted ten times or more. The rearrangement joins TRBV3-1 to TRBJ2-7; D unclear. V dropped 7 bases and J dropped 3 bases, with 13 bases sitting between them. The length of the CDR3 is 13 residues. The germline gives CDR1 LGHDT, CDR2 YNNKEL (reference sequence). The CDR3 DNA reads TGTGCCAGCAAGGAAAGAAAGAGCTACGAGCAGTACTTC. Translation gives CASKERKSYEQYF.

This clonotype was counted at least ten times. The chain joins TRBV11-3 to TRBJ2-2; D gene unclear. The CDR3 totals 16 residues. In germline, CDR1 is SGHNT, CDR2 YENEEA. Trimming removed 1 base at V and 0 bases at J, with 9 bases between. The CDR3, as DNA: TGTGCCAGCAGCTTAGTCCCCGGAGCGAACACCGGGGAGCTGTTTTTT. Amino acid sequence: CASSLVPGANTGELFF.

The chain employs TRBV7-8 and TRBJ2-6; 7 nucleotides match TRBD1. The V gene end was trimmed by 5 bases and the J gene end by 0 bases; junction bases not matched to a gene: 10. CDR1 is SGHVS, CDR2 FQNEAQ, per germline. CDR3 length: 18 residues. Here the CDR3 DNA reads TGTGCCAGCAGCCCGAACAGGGACAGTTACTCTGGGGCCAACGTCCTGACTTTC. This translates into CASSPNRDSYSGANVLTF.

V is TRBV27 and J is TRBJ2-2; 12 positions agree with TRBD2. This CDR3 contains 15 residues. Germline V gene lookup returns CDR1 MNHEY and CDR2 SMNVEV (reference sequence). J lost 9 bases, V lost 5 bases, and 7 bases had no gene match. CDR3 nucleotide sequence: TGTGCCAGCAGTACAGCGGGACTAGCGGGCAGGGAGCTGTTTTTT. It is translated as CASSTAGLAGRELFF.

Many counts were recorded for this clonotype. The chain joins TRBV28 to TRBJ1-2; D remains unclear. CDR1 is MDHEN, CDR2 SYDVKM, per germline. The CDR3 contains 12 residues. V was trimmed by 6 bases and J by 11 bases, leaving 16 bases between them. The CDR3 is CASRGSALDYTF. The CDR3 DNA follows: TGTGCCAGCAGGGGTAGCGCCCTAGATTACACCTTC.

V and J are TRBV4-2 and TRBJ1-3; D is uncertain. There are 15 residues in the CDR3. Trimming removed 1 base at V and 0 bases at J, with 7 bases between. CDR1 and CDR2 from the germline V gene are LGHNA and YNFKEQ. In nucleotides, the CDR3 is TGTGCCAGCAGCCAAGGCGACAACTCTGGAAACACCATATATTTT. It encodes CASSQGDNSGNTIYF.